This TCR beta chain was retrieved from a study of CD8 T cells in ankylosing spondylitis. Study-wide results and limits: Earlier reports found some motif variants in synovial fluid and blood in reactive arthritis. Blood of patients with ankylosing spondylitis appeared to be characterized by a TCR beta motif of about eight highly homologous variants. Significantly higher representation of disease-linked clones was reported for matched ankylosing spondylitis synovial fluid.

This clonotype was detected a few times. Its cognate antigen is unknown. Germline V gene sequence: CDR1 SQVTM, CDR2 ANQGSEA. The V end was cut by 7 bases, the J end by 2 bases, with 8 bases between. CDR3 length equals 11 residues. The TCR beta libraries were generated through quantitative 5'-RACE incorporating molecular barcodes. TCRdb analysed the 5' RACE reads with MiXCR anew, one entry per CDR3 protein. The sample includes about 110,000 distinct CDR3 sequences, 20% to 30% seen only once; the top ten take around an eighth. The receptor was isolated from a male donor with ankylosing spondylitis. Material: synovial fluid, either unsorted or a sorted T cell fraction (not recorded which). V usage is TRBV29-1 and J usage is TRBJ1-2; no firm D call. CDR3 protein: CSEGSNYGYTF. CDR3 sequence (DNA): TGCAGCGAAGGCAGCAACTATGGCTACACCTTC. Supplemented by reference TRBV29-1 and TRBJ1-2, the full variable domain reads SAVISQKPSRDICQRGTSLTIQCQVDSQVTMMFWYRQQPGQSLTLIATANQGSEATYESGFVIDKFPISRPNLTFSTLTVSNMSPEDSSIYLCSEGSNYGYTFGSGTRLTVV.